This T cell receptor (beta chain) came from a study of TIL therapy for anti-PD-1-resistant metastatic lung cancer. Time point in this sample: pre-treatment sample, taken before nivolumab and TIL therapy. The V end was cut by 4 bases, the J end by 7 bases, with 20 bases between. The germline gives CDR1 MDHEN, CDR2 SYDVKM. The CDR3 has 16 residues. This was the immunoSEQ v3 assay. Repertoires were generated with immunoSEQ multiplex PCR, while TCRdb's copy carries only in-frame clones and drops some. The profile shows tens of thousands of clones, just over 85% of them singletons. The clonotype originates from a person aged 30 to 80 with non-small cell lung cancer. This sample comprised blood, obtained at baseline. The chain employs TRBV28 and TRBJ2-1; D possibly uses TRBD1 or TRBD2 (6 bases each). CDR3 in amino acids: CASSSPTGKGGNEQFF. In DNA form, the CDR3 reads TGTGCCAGCAGTTCCCCTACAGGGAAAGGGGGGAATGAGCAGTTCTTC. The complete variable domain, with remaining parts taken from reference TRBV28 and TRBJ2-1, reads DVKVTQSSRYLVKRTGEKVFLECVQDMDHENMFWYRQDPGLGLRLIYFSYDVKMKEKGDIPEGYSVSREKKERFSLILESASTNQTSMYLCASSSPTGKGGNEQFFGPGTRLTVL.